This entry lists 13 T cell receptor beta chains sequenced from one sample in a study of T cell changes during pregnancy in multiple sclerosis (dated 2019 in TCRdb). To prepare the library, the immunoSEQ multiplex PCR assay was applied. In its TCRdb copy, this immuneACCESS table keeps in-frame sequences only and misses some clones. Where compared with another copy, unresolved V genes explain less than half of these, and the others have no known cause. This sample has tens of thousands of clones in its table, and approximately 94% of those were observed once. The ten largest clones represent roughly 1.2% of the sample. The sample in question was peripheral blood, obtained in the third trimester of pregnancy. The receptor source for this set is a female donor with multiple sclerosis, enrolled in a pregnancy study.

V gene TRBV19 combines with J gene TRBJ1-1; 7 bases map to TRBD1. The CDR3 is made up of 15 amino acids. Looked up from germline, CDR1 is LNHDA and CDR2 is SQIVND (reference sequence). V dropped 5 bases and J dropped 1; count of bases not matched to a gene: 7. The DNA of the CDR3 is TGTGCCAGTAGTCCCGGACAGGAGCAGAACACTGAAGCTTTCTTT. Translated, it gives CASSPGQEQNTEAFF.

This chain connects TRBV5-4 to TRBJ2-5; 8 bases fit TRBD2. This CDR3 has 15 amino acids. The germline gives CDR1 SGHNT, CDR2 YYREEE (reference sequence). V lost 0 bases and J lost 3; bases outside the gene matches: 4. CDR3 protein: CASSLAGRAKETQYF. Written as DNA, the CDR3 is TGTGCCAGCAGCTTGGCCGGGAGGGCCAAAGAGACCCAGTACTTC.

V gene TRBV27 combines with J gene TRBJ2-5; perhaps TRBD1 as D (6 bases). Trimming removed 4 bases at V and 4 bases at J, with 19 bases between. CDR3 length: 16 residues. In germline, CDR1 is MNHEY, CDR2 SMNVEV (reference sequence). The chain's CDR3 is CASSWDIGVVRETQYF. In nucleotides, the CDR3 is TGTGCCAGCAGTTGGGACATAGGGGTGGTTCGAGAGACCCAGTACTTC.

This clone was seen once. This chain links TRBV7-9 with TRBJ2-3; 9 nucleotides agree with TRBD2. The trim removed 1 base at V and 6 bases at J, leaving 8 bases unmatched. Germline loops: CDR1 SEHNR, CDR2 FQNEAQ (reference sequence). The CDR3 covers 16 residues. The CDR3, as DNA: TGTGCCAGCAGCTTAGAGCCTAGCGGGATGGGGGATACGCAGTATTTT. It encodes CASSLEPSGMGDTQYF.

The V and J genes are TRBV28 and TRBJ1-2, with D possibly matching TRBD1 (5 bases). The CDR3 totals 12 residues. V shed 6 bases and J shed 5 bases, with 10 bases lying between them. Germline-derived CDR1 and CDR2 are MDHEN and SYDVKM. The CDR3: CASSSGGYGYTF. The CDR3 bases are TGTGCCAGCAGCTCGGGGGGATATGGCTACACCTTC.

The chain couples TRBV10-3 to TRBJ2-7; 9 nucleotides match TRBD2. V shed 0 bases and J 5 bases; nucleotides not matched to a gene: 5. Germline CDR1 ENHRY, CDR2 SYGVKD. The CDR3 length is 15 residues. CDR3: CAISESKIAGDEQYF. CDR3 DNA: TGTGCCATCAGTGAGTCGAAAATAGCGGGGGACGAGCAGTACTTC.

The chain uses TRBV4-3 and TRBJ1-4; D unresolved. Germline CDR1 is LGHNA and CDR2 is YSLEER. This CDR3 contains 13 residues. The germline V and J ends were trimmed by 4 bases and 4 bases, with 7 bases remaining between them. The CDR3 protein is CASSPRSNEKLFF. CDR3 nucleotide sequence: TGCGCCAGCAGCCCACGGAGTAATGAAAAACTGTTTTTT.

This chain uses TRBV6-1 with TRBJ1-5; D unclear. Deletions cut 0 bases from V and 9 bases from J, with 15 bases between. Germline values: CDR1 MNHNS, CDR2 SASEGT. There are 15 residues in the CDR3. Written as DNA, the CDR3 is TGTGCCAGCAGTGAAGCGTGGACTAACCTAGGGCCCCAGCATTTT. It yields the protein CASSEAWTNLGPQHF.

The chain recombines TRBV12-5 with TRBJ1-6, with D hard to call. CDR1 and CDR2 from the germline V gene are LGHNT and FRNRAP. Trimming left V 6 bases short and J 8 bases short, with 14 bases between. The CDR3 contains 14 residues. The CDR3 nucleotides are TGTGCTAGTGGCCCCGGAGGGTGGGATTCACCCCTCCACTTT. Translated: CASGPGGWDSPLHF.

CDR3 region: CASSNGTVWAPLHF. CDR3 in DNA: TGTGCCAGCAGCAATGGGACAGTCTGGGCACCCCTCCACTTT. The rearrangement links TRBV7-9 to TRBJ1-6; TRBD1 aligns across 7 bases. V shed 5 bases and J 11 bases; nucleotides not matched to a gene: 9. Germline V gene sequence: CDR1 SEHNR, CDR2 FQNEAQ (reference sequence). There are 14 residues in the CDR3.

This clone was detected once. At one end, the junction sequence differs from germline, possibly due to a read error. The gene calls are TRBV7-2 and TRBJ2-2; D gene unclear. Germline values: CDR1 SGHTA, CDR2 FQGNSA. The CDR3 runs to 15 residues. The CDR3 nucleotides read TGTGCCAGCAGCTTAGCCACGCAGAACGCCGGGGAGCTGTTTTTT. This gives the protein CASSLATQNAGELFF.

The chain combines TRBV5-1 with TRBJ2-5; no clear D gene. Trimming removed 4 bases at V and 5 bases at J, with 12 bases between. There are 13 residues in the CDR3. Germline lookup yields CDR1 SGHRS and CDR2 YFSETQ. CDR3 in DNA: TGCGCCAGCAGCCCACAGAATATCGAGACCCAGTACTTC. It yields the protein CASSPQNIETQYF.

This chain connects TRBV18 to TRBJ2-3; 10 positions match TRBD1. J lost 4 bases, V lost 1 base, and 5 bases had no gene match. Per germline, CDR1 KGHSH and CDR2 LQKENI. CDR3 length: 16 amino acids. The CDR3 protein is CASSPRNGQGADTQYF. The CDR3 nucleotides read TGTGCCAGCTCACCACGCAACGGACAGGGGGCAGATACGCAGTATTTT.